Below are 15 T cell receptor beta chains sequenced from a single sample in a study of blood T cell repertoires in COVID-19. Data came from immunoSEQ multiplex PCR; TCRdb stores just in-frame clones and leaves some out. This repertoire shows 60,000 to 85,000 clones, 91% found once; its top ten account for roughly 7.3%. The specimen sequenced was peripheral blood. The receptors were gathered from a man between 35 and 55 years old with COVID-19, enrolled during active disease.

This clone was detected once. The chain links TRBV29-1 to TRBJ1-5, with D perhaps TRBD1 (6 bases). This CDR3 is 12 amino acids long. Per the germline V gene, CDR1 is SQVTM and CDR2 is ANQGSEA. The germline V and J ends were trimmed by 5 bases and 3 bases, with 8 bases remaining between them. The CDR3 DNA reads TGCAGCGTTTCAGGGGACAATCAGCCCCAGCATTTT. Encoded protein: CSVSGDNQPQHF.

This clone showed up just a few times. J is TRBJ2-7 and V is TRBV5-1; 9 bases align to TRBD1. With 4 bases clipped from V and 7 bases from J, the junction kept 9 bases outside the gene matches. This CDR3 has 14 residues. The V gene's germline CDR1 is SGHRS and CDR2 YFSETQ. In DNA, the CDR3 is TGCGCCAGCAGCACCGGCGGGACAGGGTGGGAGCAGTACTTC. Its protein is CASSTGGTGWEQYF.

CDR3 protein: CAWSVTDSNQPQHF. The CDR3 region has the DNA TGTGCCTGGAGTGTTACAGATAGCAATCAGCCCCAGCATTTT. This chain uses TRBV30 with TRBJ1-5; D remains ambiguous. This CDR3 contains 14 residues. V was pared by 0 bases and J by 0 bases, with 6 bases between. The germline CDR1 and CDR2 sequences are GTSNPN and SVGIG (reference sequence).

V gene TRBV19 combines with J gene TRBJ2-3; the D gene is possibly TRBD1 (5 bases). Germline assignment: CDR1 LNHDA and CDR2 SQIVND (reference sequence). Trimming pared 0 bases from V and 8 bases from J, leaving 18 bases between. CDR3 length: 16 residues. DNA for the CDR3: TGTGCCAGTAGTATAGATCAGCCTAGTAGGGGCGGTACGCAGTATTTT. As protein: CASSIDQPSRGGTQYF.

This chain links TRBV12-5 with TRBJ2-1; weak D call: TRBD1 (5 bases). V was clipped by 0 bases and J by 3 bases, with 6 bases between them. The CDR3 consists of 14 residues. The germline gives CDR1 LGHNT, CDR2 FRNRAP. In nucleotides, the CDR3 is TGTGCTAGTGGTTTGGTAGGGGACTACAATGAGCAGTTCTTC. Translation: CASGLVGDYNEQFF. The full variable domain, with the rest looked up from reference TRBV12-5 and TRBJ2-1, is DARVTQTPRHKVTEMGQEVTMRCQPILGHNTVFWYRQTMMQGLELLAYFRNRAPLDDSGMPKDRFSAEMPDATLATLKIQPSEPRDSAVYFCASGLVGDYNEQFFGPGTRLTVL.

This clone was observed once. The chain uses TRBV5-1 and TRBJ2-7; D possibly corresponds to TRBD1 (5 bases). The CDR3 consists of 15 residues. Germline values: CDR1 SGHRS, CDR2 YFSETQ. V was clipped by 6 bases and J by 2 bases, with 18 bases between them. CDR3 loop: CASTTTPDRTYEQYF. DNA for the CDR3: TGCGCCAGCACAACTACCCCCGACAGAACCTACGAGCAGTACTTC. Drawing the rest from reference TRBV5-1 and TRBJ2-7, the complete variable domain is KAGVTQTPRYLIKTRGQQVTLSCSPISGHRSVSWYQQTPGQGLQFLFEYFSETQRNKGNFPGRFSGRQFSNSRSEMNVSTLELGDSALYLCASTTTPDRTYEQYFGPGTRLTVT.

The chain is built from TRBV13 and TRBJ2-1, with a possible D match to TRBD2 (5 bases). The CDR3 is 16 amino acids. CDR1 and CDR2 from the germline V gene are PRHDT and FYEKMQ (reference sequence). The V end was cut by 1 base, the J end by 1 base, with 11 bases between. The CDR3 DNA is TGTGCCAGCAGCTTAGAAGAGGGCGGGTCCTACAATGAGCAGTTCTTC. It yields the protein CASSLEEGGSYNEQFF.

The V gene is TRBV5-1, the J gene TRBJ2-1; TRBD2 aligns across 8 bases. The V and J ends lost 0 bases and 6 bases, in that order; junction bases with no gene match: 8. The CDR3 has 16 residues. Germline-derived CDR1 and CDR2 are SGHRS and YFSETQ. Here the CDR3 reads CASSLAERGKGNEQFF. CDR3 DNA: TGCGCCAGCAGCTTGGCGGAGCGGGGGAAGGGCAATGAGCAGTTCTTC.

This chain uses TRBV4-2 with TRBJ2-7; D uncertain. Germline-derived CDR1 and CDR2 are LGHNA and YNFKEQ. The CDR3 is made up of 14 amino acids. The V end was cut by 0 bases, the J end by 0 bases, with 6 bases between. CDR3 sequence: CASSQDRVSYEQYF. DNA of the CDR3: TGTGCCAGCAGCCAAGATCGCGTCTCCTACGAGCAGTACTTC.

The rearrangement links TRBV3-1 (or the pseudogene TRBV3-2) to TRBJ2-2; D is possibly TRBD2 (5 bases). This CDR3 has 15 amino acids. With 2 bases removed from V and 5 bases from J, the gap between germline ends came to 12 bases. The germline gives CDR1 LGHDT, CDR2 YNNKEL (reference sequence). The CDR3: CASSQIRGITGELFF. For the CDR3, the DNA is TGTGCCAGCAGCCAAATTCGGGGAATAACCGGGGAGCTGTTTTTT.

This clone showed up just once. The chain joins TRBV23-1 to TRBJ1-4; 8 bases agree with TRBD1. TRBV23-1 is sorted into the ORF group, with uncertain function. V was pared by 4 bases and J by 8 bases, with 12 bases of the junction left unmatched. CDR3 length equals 16 residues. The CDR3 is CASSPWGDRGYEKLFF. CDR3 in DNA: TGCGCCAGCAGTCCCTGGGGAGACAGGGGTTACGAAAAACTGTTTTTT.

V gene TRBV5-4 combines with J gene TRBJ1-3; maybe TRBD1 (6 bases). The CDR3 covers 13 residues. Germline V lookup: CDR1 SGHNT, CDR2 YYREEE (reference sequence). Trimming left V 0 bases short and J 8 bases short, with 9 bases between. The CDR3 DNA reads TGTGCCAGCAGCTTGGACAGGGAAGACACCATATATTTT. This encodes CASSLDREDTIYF.

The count of this clone is one. The CDR3 loop reads CASSHTGQGWISPLHF. CDR3 DNA: TGTGCCAGCAGCCACACGGGACAGGGATGGATTTCACCCCTCCACTTT. The chain links TRBV3-1 (or the pseudogene TRBV3-2) to TRBJ1-6; 9 bases match TRBD1. The junction had 9 bases not matched to a gene; V was cut back by 3 bases and J by 9 bases. Germline lookup yields CDR1 LGHDT and CDR2 YNNKEL (reference sequence). This CDR3 region has 16 residues.

This rearrangement joins TRBV3-1 (or the pseudogene TRBV3-2) to TRBJ1-3; unclear D gene. CDR3 length equals 14 residues. V lost 1 base and J 9 bases, leaving 13 bases between the germline ends. CDR1 and CDR2 (germline): LGHDT, YNNKEL (reference sequence). CDR3 region: CASSQVTARGTIYF. CDR3 bases: TGTGCCAGCAGCCAAGTCACGGCCCGAGGCACCATATATTTT.

This clone was counted a few times. V gene TRBV28 combines with J gene TRBJ2-5, with 7 bases matching TRBD1. After removal of 7 bases from V and 4 bases from J, the junction contained 9 bases not matched to a gene. Germline V gene data show CDR1 as MDHEN and CDR2 as SYDVKM. This CDR3 is 14 amino acids long. The CDR3 bases are TGTGCCAGCAACAGACAGGGTTTAATAGAGACCCAGTACTTC. This encodes CASNRQGLIETQYF. Filled out from reference TRBV28 and TRBJ2-5, the complete variable domain reads DVKVTQSSRYLVKRTGEKVFLECVQDMDHENMFWYRQDPGLGLRLIYFSYDVKMKEKGDIPEGYSVSREKKERFSLILESASTNQTSMYLCASNRQGLIETQYFGPGTRLLVL.